A single sample is the source of the 19 T cell receptor beta chains below, sequenced in a study of blood T cell repertoires in COVID-19. The table came from immunoSEQ multiplex PCR; TCRdb's copy has only in-frame clones and leaves some out. The data hold roughly 300,000 clones, with less than 90% observed a single time. The sequenced sample was peripheral blood. The receptors were sampled from a human donor in a cohort sampled during active COVID-19.

For the CDR3, the DNA is TGTGCCAGCAGCTTGGATAGCGGTCTATACAATGAGCAGTTCTTC. Its translation is CASSLDSGLYNEQFF. The chain links TRBV5-5 to TRBJ2-1; perhaps TRBD2 as D (6 bases). Germline V gene data show CDR1 as SGHKS and CDR2 as YYEKEE (reference sequence). V lost 0 bases and J lost 4, with 11 bases in between. The CDR3 is 15 amino acids.

V and J are TRBV5-1 and TRBJ2-7; tentatively, D is TRBD2 (6 bases). Between the trimmed V and J ends, which lost 3 bases and 2 bases, there was a span of 30 bases. Looked up from germline, CDR1 is SGHRS and CDR2 is YFSETQ. This CDR3 is built from 20 residues. CDR3 coding DNA: TGCGCCAGCAGCTCGGATCGGGACTCTTTAACTTGGGCCCCTACCTACGAGCAGTACTTC. The encoded protein is CASSSDRDSLTWAPTYEQYF. The full variable domain, in which reference TRBV5-1 and TRBJ2-7 provide the parts outside the CDR3, is KAGVTQTPRYLIKTRGQQVTLSCSPISGHRSVSWYQQTPGQGLQFLFEYFSETQRNKGNFPGRFSGRQFSNSRSEMNVSTLELGDSALYLCASSSDRDSLTWAPTYEQYFGPGTRLTVT.

This rearrangement joins TRBV9 to TRBJ2-7, with 15 bases matching TRBD2. CDR1 and CDR2 from the germline V gene are SGDLS and YYNGEE. V trimming: 2 bases; J trimming: 5 bases; junction bases outside the gene matches: 2. CDR3 length equals 15 residues. CDR3 bases: TGTGCCAGCAGCGTGGGACTAGCGGGAGGAAACGAGCAGTACTTC. Encoded protein: CASSVGLAGGNEQYF.

The rearrangement joins TRBV7-6 to TRBJ2-7; 10 bases are a match to TRBD1. The CDR3 is 14 amino acids. Trimming at V came to 5 bases and at J to 6 bases, leaving 7 bases not matched to a gene. Looked up from germline, CDR1 is SGHVS and CDR2 is FNYEAQ. Written as DNA, the CDR3 is TGTGCCAGCAGCCATGGACAGGGGGGGGTCGAGCAGTACTTC. It codes for CASSHGQGGVEQYF.

The genes are TRBV9 and TRBJ1-4; TRBD1 aligns across 9 bases. The CDR3 runs 17 residues. The germline V gene encodes CDR1 SGDLS and CDR2 YYNGEE. The V gene end was trimmed by 0 bases and the J gene end by 4 bases; junction bases not matched to a gene: 7. The chain's CDR3 is CASSVAAGTGLNEKLFF. The CDR3 DNA is TGTGCCAGCAGCGTAGCAGCCGGGACAGGGCTTAATGAAAAACTGTTTTTT.

The chain has TRBV6-2 or TRBV6-3 and TRBJ1-5; D is possibly TRBD1 (6 bases). CDR1 and CDR2 (germline): MNHEY, SVGEGT. The CDR3 has 17 amino acids. V lost 1 base to trimming and J lost 1 base, with 14 bases between them. This CDR3 is CASSYLFYQGSNQPQHF. In DNA, the CDR3 is TGTGCCAGCAGTTACTTATTTTATCAGGGGAGCAATCAGCCCCAGCATTTT.

The chain has TRBV30 and TRBJ1-1; D not certain. The CDR3 is 15 amino acids. V was clipped by 1 base and J by 2 bases, with 14 bases between them. Germline-derived CDR1 and CDR2 are GTSNPN and SVGIG (reference sequence). In nucleotides, the CDR3 is TGTGCCTGGAGTGCCCATCGGAGCCGTAACACTGAAGCTTTCTTT. Translated, it gives CAWSAHRSRNTEAFF.

This chain links TRBV5-1 with TRBJ2-7, with D possibly matching TRBD2 (5 bases). V shed 0 bases and J shed 6 bases, with 10 bases lying between them. The CDR3 loop spans 13 amino acids. Germline V gives CDR1 SGHRS, CDR2 YFSETQ. CDR3 DNA sequence: TGCGCCAGCAGCTTGGAAGACTACACCGAGCAGTACTTC. It translates to CASSLEDYTEQYF.

V is TRBV28 and J is TRBJ2-7, with 9 bases that match TRBD2. This CDR3 region has 17 residues. J gave up 3 bases and V 4 bases, and 13 bases lay outside the gene matches. Germline V gives CDR1 MDHEN, CDR2 SYDVKM. For the CDR3, the DNA is TGTGCCAGCAGTTCGGCTCGACTCGGGACTAGCATCTACGAGCAGTACTTC. Protein: CASSSARLGTSIYEQYF.

In its sample, this clone was seen once. The chain joins TRBV2 to TRBJ2-1; possible D gene TRBD2, 5 bases. Germline V gene lookup returns CDR1 SNHLY and CDR2 FYNNEI. The ends were cut back, 3 bases at V and 7 bases at J, with 16 bases in the middle. This CDR3 spans 15 amino acids. Here the CDR3 DNA reads TGTGCCAGCAGTGACTTGGTGGGAGCTGTGAATGAGCAGTTCTTC. Protein sequence: CASSDLVGAVNEQFF.

Only one count was recorded for this clone. The chain employs TRBV18 and TRBJ2-1; D is perhaps TRBD2 (6 bases). V was cut by 6 bases and J by 0 bases, with 9 bases left in between. This CDR3 has 14 amino acids. Germline CDR1 is KGHSH and CDR2 is LQKENI. The CDR3 nucleotides are TGTGCCAGCTCGGAGGGTTCCTCCTACAATGAGCAGTTCTTC. Its translation: CASSEGSSYNEQFF.

This chain links TRBV5-1 with TRBJ1-1; 9 bases are shared with TRBD1. Germline V CDR1 and CDR2: SGHRS, YFSETQ. J lost 10 bases, V lost 0 bases, and 4 bases had no gene match. The CDR3 is made up of 13 amino acids. The DNA for the CDR3 is TGCGCCAGCAGCTTGGCGGGACAGGGCGGAGCTTTCTTT. This encodes CASSLAGQGGAFF.

The chain carries TRBV6-4 and TRBJ2-1, with TRBD2 matching over 7 bases. CDR1 is MRHNA, CDR2 SNTAGT, per germline. The CDR3 consists of 14 residues. V lost 3 bases to trimming and J lost 3 bases; unmatched junction nucleotides: 2. In DNA form, the CDR3 reads TGTGCCAGCAGTGAGAGCGGGGACTACAATGAGCAGTTCTTC. It is translated as CASSESGDYNEQFF.

The CDR3 region has the DNA TGTGCCAGCAGCTTAGAGGTCCTTGAGGGAGGGACGTGGAACACCGGGGAGCTGTTTTTT. Its translation: CASSLEVLEGGTWNTGELFF. The rearrangement links TRBV13 to TRBJ2-2, with 7 bases matching TRBD2. V was clipped by 1 base and J by 1 base; unmatched bases: 15. The germline CDR1 and CDR2 sequences are PRHDT and FYEKMQ (reference sequence). The CDR3 covers 20 residues.

The rearrangement links TRBV30 to TRBJ1-5; D call uncertain. From germline, CDR1 is GTSNPN and CDR2 SVGIG (reference sequence). V shed 4 bases and J shed 0 bases, with 7 bases lying between them. The CDR3 covers 13 residues. The CDR3 DNA is TGTGCCTGGACCCCAAATAGCAATCAGCCCCAGCATTTT. It encodes CAWTPNSNQPQHF.

The chain couples TRBV9 to TRBJ2-7; 7 nucleotides line up with TRBD2. V dropped 7 bases and J dropped 3; count of bases not matched to a gene: 10. CDR3 size: 14 residues. The germline V gene encodes CDR1 SGDLS and CDR2 YYNGEE. The CDR3 protein is CASGRATSNYEQYF. DNA for the CDR3: TGTGCCAGCGGGAGGGCCACATCTAACTACGAGCAGTACTTC.

The CDR3 sequence: CASSKACWDRGGLAVTVLQFF. CDR3 DNA: TGTGCCAGCAGCAAGGCCTGTTGGGACAGGGGAGGACTAGCGGTTACAGTTTTGCAGTTCTTC. The genes are TRBV21-1 and TRBJ2-1; the DNA was not used to check the table's D call, TRBD2. TRBV21-1 is noted as a pseudogene. The CDR3 has 21 residues.

The rearrangement links TRBV5-1 to TRBJ1-2; the D is unclear. This CDR3 spans 15 amino acids. The germline V and J ends were trimmed by 0 bases and 6 bases, with 15 bases remaining between them. Germline CDR1 and CDR2: SGHRS and YFSETQ. CDR3: CASSLGRRVWDGYTF. In DNA form, the CDR3 reads TGCGCCAGCAGCTTGGGTAGGAGGGTCTGGGATGGCTACACCTTC.

The chain couples TRBV28 to TRBJ2-2; D call uncertain. The germline CDR1 and CDR2 sequences are MDHEN and SYDVKM. V was pared by 2 bases and J by 5 bases, with 6 bases between. The CDR3 extends over 13 amino acids. CDR3 nucleotide sequence: TGTGCCAGCAGTTTAGGGCAGACCGGGGAGCTGTTTTTT. Its protein product is CASSLGQTGELFF. Full variable domain (outside the CDR3, taken from reference TRBV28 and TRBJ2-2): DVKVTQSSRYLVKRTGEKVFLECVQDMDHENMFWYRQDPGLGLRLIYFSYDVKMKEKGDIPEGYSVSREKKERFSLILESASTNQTSMYLCASSLGQTGELFFGEGSRLTVL.